The 4 T cell receptor beta chains presented below share a single source sample, sequenced in a study of beta chain features in type 1 diabetes (dated by TCRdb to 2017 to 2018). Overall results and qualifications from the work: In all four CD4+ subsets, TCRB CDR3 length was moderately but significantly shorter in type 1 diabetes patients.

Their recognized antigens are unknown. The protocol used for the library was the immunoSEQ multiplex PCR assay. The High Capacity cDNA Reverse Transcription Kit was used to reverse transcribe all of the isolated RNA, meaning that expressed TCRB transcripts were what got sequenced. Drawn from immuneACCESS, this table holds only the in-frame rearrangements with V and J called that TCRdb kept. Clones are partly lost; checked studies trace under half to an unresolved V gene and leave the rest unexplained. The sample yields more than 300,000 clones; roughly 9.8% were counted once. The top ten clonotypes cover about 0.6% of the sample. The sample comprised central memory CD4+ T cells from blood. The receptors originated from a man aged 25-45 years with type 1 diabetes.

This chain's CDR3 is CASSEAGGGSYNSPLHF. CDR3 in DNA: TGTGCCAGCAGTGAAGCTGGGGGGGGCTCCTATAATTCACCCCTCCACTTT. V gene TRBV6-1 combines with J gene TRBJ1-6, with D tentatively TRBD1 (5 bases). This CDR3 has 17 amino acids. Germline-derived CDR1 and CDR2 are MNHNS and SASEGT. V shed 0 bases and J shed 0 bases, with 9 bases lying between them.

CDR3 residues: CASSSPDTQYF. Written as DNA, the CDR3 is TGTGCCAGCAGTTCCCCAGATACGCAGTATTTT. The chain is built from TRBV28 and TRBJ2-3; D unresolved. The CDR3 sequence is 11 residues long. V dropped 4 bases and J dropped 4 bases, with 3 bases sitting between them. Per germline, CDR1 MDHEN and CDR2 SYDVKM.

The chain couples TRBV27 to TRBJ2-1; 15 nucleotides agree with TRBD2. Germline CDR1 reads MNHEY; CDR2 reads SMNVEV (reference sequence). The CDR3 has 19 residues. J gave up 4 bases and V 3 bases, and 10 bases lay outside the gene matches. CDR3 in amino acids: CASSFFRTSGRGAYNEQFF. The CDR3 region has the DNA TGTGCCAGCAGTTTCTTTAGGACTAGCGGGAGGGGGGCATACAATGAGCAGTTCTTC.

This clone was recorded a few times. The rearrangement uses TRBV7-9 and TRBJ2-7; D is unclear. V lost 0 bases and J 1 base, leaving 13 bases between the germline ends. Germline V gene sequence: CDR1 SEHNR, CDR2 FQNEAQ (reference sequence). CDR3 size: 16 residues. The CDR3: CASSLARRAVSYEQYF. The CDR3 DNA sequence: TGTGCCAGCAGCTTAGCGAGAAGAGCCGTTTCCTACGAGCAGTACTTC.